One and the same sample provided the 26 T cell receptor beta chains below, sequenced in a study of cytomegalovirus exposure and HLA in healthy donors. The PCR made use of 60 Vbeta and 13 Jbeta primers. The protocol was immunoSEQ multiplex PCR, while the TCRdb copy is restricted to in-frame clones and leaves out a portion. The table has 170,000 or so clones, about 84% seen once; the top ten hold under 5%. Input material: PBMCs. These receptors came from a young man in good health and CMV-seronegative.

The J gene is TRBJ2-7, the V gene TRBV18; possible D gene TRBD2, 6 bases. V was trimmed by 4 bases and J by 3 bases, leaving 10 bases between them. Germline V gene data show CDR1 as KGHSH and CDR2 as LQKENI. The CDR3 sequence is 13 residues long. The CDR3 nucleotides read TGTGCCAGCTCACTGGCTAGCGTCTACGAGCAGTACTTC. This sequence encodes CASSLASVYEQYF.

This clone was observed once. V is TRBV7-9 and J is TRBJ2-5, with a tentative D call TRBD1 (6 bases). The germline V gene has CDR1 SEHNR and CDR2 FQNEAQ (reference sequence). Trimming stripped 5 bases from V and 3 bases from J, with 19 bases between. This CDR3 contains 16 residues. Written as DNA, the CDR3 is TGTGCCAGCAGCCATCTTTCCCGGGACACAGAAGAGACCCAGTACTTC. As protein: CASSHLSRDTEETQYF.

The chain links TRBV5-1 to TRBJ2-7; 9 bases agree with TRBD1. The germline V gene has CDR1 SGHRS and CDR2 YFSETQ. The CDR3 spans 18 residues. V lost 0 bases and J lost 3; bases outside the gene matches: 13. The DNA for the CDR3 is TGCGCCAGCAGCTTGGAAGGGACAGGGATGAAAAAGCACTACGAGCAGTACTTC. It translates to CASSLEGTGMKKHYEQYF.

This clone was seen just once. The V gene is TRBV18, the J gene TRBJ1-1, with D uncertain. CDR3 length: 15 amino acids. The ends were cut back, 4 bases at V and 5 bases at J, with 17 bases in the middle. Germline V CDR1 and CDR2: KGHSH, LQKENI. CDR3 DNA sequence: TGTGCCAGCTCACTATCTACAGCGGACTGGACTGAAGCTTTCTTT. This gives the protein CASSLSTADWTEAFF.

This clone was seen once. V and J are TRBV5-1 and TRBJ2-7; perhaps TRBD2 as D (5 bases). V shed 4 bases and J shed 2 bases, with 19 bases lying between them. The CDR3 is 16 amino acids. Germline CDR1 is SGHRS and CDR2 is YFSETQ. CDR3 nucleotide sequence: TGCGCCAGCAGCCCGAACGGACTTACGGGGACCTACGAGCAGTACTTC. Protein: CASSPNGLTGTYEQYF.

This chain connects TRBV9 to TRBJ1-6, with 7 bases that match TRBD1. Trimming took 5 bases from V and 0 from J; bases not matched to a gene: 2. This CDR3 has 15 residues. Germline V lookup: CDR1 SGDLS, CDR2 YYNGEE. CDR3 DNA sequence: TGTGCCAGCAGTGGGGACAGCTCCTATAATTCACCCCTCCACTTT. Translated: CASSGDSSYNSPLHF.

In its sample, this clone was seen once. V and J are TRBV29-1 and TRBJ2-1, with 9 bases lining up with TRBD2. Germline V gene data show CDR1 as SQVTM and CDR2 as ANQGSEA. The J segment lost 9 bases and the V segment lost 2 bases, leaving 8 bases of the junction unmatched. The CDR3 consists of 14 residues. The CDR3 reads CSVERLAGLSEQFF. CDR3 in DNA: TGCAGCGTTGAACGGCTAGCGGGATTGAGTGAGCAGTTCTTC.

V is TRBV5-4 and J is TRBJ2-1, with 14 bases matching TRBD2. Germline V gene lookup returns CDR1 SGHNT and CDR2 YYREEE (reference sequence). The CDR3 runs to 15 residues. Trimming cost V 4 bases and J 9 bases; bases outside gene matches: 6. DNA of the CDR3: TGTGCCAGCAGCGCGACTAGCGGGGGGGCGGGTGAGCAGTTCTTC. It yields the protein CASSATSGGAGEQFF.

The CDR3 coding sequence is TGCGCCAGCAGAACAGACCTAGCCTTAAATAAAGAGACCCAGTACTTC. It specifies CASRTDLALNKETQYF. The rearrangement uses TRBV5-1 and TRBJ2-5; possible D gene TRBD2, 5 bases. Germline lookup yields CDR1 SGHRS and CDR2 YFSETQ. This CDR3 spans 16 amino acids. V dropped 5 bases and J dropped 3 bases, with 20 bases sitting between them.

The CDR3 spells CASSFGRTGPDTQYF. The CDR3 coding sequence is TGTGCCAGCAGCTTTGGCAGGACTGGTCCAGATACGCAGTATTTT. The chain links TRBV5-4 to TRBJ2-3, with a possible D match to TRBD2 (5 bases). The CDR3 covers 15 residues. V lost 2 bases to trimming and J lost 4 bases, with 14 bases between them. Germline V gene data show CDR1 as SGHNT and CDR2 as YYREEE (reference sequence).

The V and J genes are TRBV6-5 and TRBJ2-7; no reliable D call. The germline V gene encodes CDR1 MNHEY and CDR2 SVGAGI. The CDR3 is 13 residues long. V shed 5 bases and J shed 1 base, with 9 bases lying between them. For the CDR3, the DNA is TGTGCCAGCAGTACACCAGCGTCCTACGAGCAGTACTTC. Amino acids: CASSTPASYEQYF.

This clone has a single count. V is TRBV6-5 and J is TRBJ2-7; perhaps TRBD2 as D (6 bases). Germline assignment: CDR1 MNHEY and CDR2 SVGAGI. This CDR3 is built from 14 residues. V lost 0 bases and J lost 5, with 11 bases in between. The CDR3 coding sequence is TGTGCCAGCAGTTACTCGGCCGGGAGTGACGAGCAGTACTTC. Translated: CASSYSAGSDEQYF.

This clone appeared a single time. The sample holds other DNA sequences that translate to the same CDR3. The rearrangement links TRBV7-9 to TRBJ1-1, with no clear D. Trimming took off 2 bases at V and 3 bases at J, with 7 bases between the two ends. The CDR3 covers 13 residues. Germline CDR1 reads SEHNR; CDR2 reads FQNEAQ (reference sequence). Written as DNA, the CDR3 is TGTGCCAGCAGCTTATTAGTGGACACTGAAGCTTTCTTT. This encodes CASSLLVDTEAFF.

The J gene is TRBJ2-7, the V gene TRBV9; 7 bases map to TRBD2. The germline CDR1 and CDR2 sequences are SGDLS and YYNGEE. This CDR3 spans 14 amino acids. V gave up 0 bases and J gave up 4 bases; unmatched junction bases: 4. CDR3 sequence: CASSVGLAIYEQYF. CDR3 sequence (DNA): TGTGCCAGCAGCGTAGGACTAGCAATTTACGAGCAGTACTTC.

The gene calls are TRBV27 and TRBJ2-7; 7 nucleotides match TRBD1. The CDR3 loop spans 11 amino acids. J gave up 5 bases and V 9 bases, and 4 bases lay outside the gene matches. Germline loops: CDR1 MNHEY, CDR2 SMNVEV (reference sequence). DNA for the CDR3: TGTGCCAGTTCGACAGGGCACGAGCAGTACTTC. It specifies CASSTGHEQYF.

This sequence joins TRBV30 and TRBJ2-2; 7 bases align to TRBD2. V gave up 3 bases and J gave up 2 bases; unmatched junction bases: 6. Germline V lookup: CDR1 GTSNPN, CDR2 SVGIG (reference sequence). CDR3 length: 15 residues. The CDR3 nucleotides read TGTGCCTGGAGAAGGGCGGGAGTAAACACCGGGGAGCTGTTTTTT. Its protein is CAWRRAGVNTGELFF.

The CDR3 DNA sequence: TGTGCCAGCTCACCCATTGATACGCAGTATTTT. Protein product: CASSPIDTQYF. The chain recombines TRBV18 with TRBJ2-3; D remains unclear. This CDR3 is 11 amino acids long. Germline loops: CDR1 KGHSH, CDR2 LQKENI. Trimming took 3 bases from V and 6 from J, leaving 4 bases between them.

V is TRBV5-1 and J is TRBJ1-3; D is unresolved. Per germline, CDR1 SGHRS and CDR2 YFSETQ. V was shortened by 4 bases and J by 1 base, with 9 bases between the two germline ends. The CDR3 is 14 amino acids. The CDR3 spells CASSPGQSGNTIYF. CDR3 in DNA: TGCGCCAGCAGCCCGGGTCAGTCTGGAAACACCATATATTTT. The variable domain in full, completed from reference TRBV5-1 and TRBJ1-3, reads KAGVTQTPRYLIKTRGQQVTLSCSPISGHRSVSWYQQTPGQGLQFLFEYFSETQRNKGNFPGRFSGRQFSNSRSEMNVSTLELGDSALYLCASSPGQSGNTIYFGEGSWLTVV.

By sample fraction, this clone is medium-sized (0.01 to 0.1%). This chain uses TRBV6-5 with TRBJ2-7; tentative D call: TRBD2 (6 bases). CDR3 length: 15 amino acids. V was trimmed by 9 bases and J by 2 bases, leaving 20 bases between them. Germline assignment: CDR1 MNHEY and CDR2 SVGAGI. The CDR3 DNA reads TGTGCCAGTCAAACTGCGACCGGGAGCCCCTACGAGCAGTACTTC. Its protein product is CASQTATGSPYEQYF.

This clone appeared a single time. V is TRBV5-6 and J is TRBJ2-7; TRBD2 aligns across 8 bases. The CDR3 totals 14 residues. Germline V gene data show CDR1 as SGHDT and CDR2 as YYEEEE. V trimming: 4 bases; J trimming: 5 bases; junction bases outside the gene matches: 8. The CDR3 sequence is CASSTGAGDDEQYF. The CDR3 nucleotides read TGTGCCAGCAGCACCGGAGCGGGGGATGACGAGCAGTACTTC.

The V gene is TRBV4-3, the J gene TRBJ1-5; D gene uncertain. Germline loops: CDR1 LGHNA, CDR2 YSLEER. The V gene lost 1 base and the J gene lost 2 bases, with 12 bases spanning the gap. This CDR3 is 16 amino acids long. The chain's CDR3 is CASSQVSKEGNQPQHF. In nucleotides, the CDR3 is TGCGCCAGCAGCCAAGTATCCAAGGAGGGCAATCAGCCCCAGCATTTT.

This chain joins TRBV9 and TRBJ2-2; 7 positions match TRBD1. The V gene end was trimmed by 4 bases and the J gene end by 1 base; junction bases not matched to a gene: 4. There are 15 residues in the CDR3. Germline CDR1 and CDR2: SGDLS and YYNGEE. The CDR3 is CASSITGENTGELFF. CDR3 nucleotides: TGTGCCAGCAGCATCACAGGGGAGAACACCGGGGAGCTGTTTTTT.

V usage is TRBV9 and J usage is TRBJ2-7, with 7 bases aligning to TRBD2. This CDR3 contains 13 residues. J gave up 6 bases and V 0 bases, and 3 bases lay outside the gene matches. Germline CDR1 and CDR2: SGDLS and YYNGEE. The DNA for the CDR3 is TGTGCCAGCAGCGTAGTATCGGGAGGCGAGCAGTACTTC. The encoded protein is CASSVVSGGEQYF.

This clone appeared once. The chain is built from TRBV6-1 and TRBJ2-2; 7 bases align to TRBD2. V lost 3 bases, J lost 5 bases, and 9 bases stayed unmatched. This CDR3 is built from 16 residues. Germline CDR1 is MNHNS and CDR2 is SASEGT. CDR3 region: CASSEAARERTGELFF. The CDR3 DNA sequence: TGTGCCAGCAGTGAGGCTGCGCGGGAGAGGACCGGGGAGCTGTTTTTT.

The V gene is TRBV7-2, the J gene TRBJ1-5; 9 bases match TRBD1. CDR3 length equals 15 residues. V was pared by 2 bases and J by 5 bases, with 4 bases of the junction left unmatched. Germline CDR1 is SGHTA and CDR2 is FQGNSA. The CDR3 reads CASSLSGQGHQPQHF. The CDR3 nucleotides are TGTGCCAGCAGCTTATCGGGACAGGGACATCAGCCCCAGCATTTT.

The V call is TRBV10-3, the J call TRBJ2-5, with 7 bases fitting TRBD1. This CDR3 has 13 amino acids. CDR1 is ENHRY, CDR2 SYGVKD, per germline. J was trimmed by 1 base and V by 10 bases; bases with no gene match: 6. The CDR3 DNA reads TGTGCCACAGGGGGACAGTCCCAAGAGACCCAGTACTTC. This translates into CATGGQSQETQYF.